Following are 16 T cell receptor beta chains from one sample sequenced in a study of blood T cell repertoires in COVID-19. The table came from immunoSEQ multiplex PCR; TCRdb's copy has only in-frame clones and leaves some out. The data contain 300,000 or so clones, 88% of them singletons. The specimen sequenced was peripheral blood. Every receptor here comes from a woman aged 30 to 39 who had recovered from COVID-19.

The chain is built from TRBV6-2 or TRBV6-3 and TRBJ2-1; 7 bases match TRBD1. Germline V lookup: CDR1 MNHEY, CDR2 SVGEGT. V gave up 6 bases and J gave up 3 bases; unmatched junction bases: 8. CDR3 size: 15 residues. The DNA of the CDR3 is TGTGCCAGCAGCGAAGTGACAGGGTTCTACAATGAGCAGTTCTTC. The encoded protein is CASSEVTGFYNEQFF.

The chain joins TRBV29-1 to TRBJ2-5; TRBD1 aligns across 7 bases. Trimming took 6 bases from V and 4 from J; bases not matched to a gene: 5. Germline CDR1 SQVTM, CDR2 ANQGSEA. This CDR3 has 12 residues. CDR3 region: CSVTGMRETQYF. CDR3 nucleotides: TGCAGCGTGACAGGGATGAGAGAGACCCAGTACTTC.

The chain employs TRBV5-1 and TRBJ2-7; 11 nucleotides match TRBD2. V lost 6 bases and J lost 1; bases outside the gene matches: 6. CDR3 size: 15 residues. CDR1 is SGHRS, CDR2 YFSETQ, per germline. The CDR3 nucleotides read TGCGCCAGCACTCAGCTAGCGGGGGGTTCCTACGAGCAGTACTTC. This translates into CASTQLAGGSYEQYF.

The chain carries TRBV10-3 and TRBJ2-1; 7 bases are a match to TRBD1. The germline gives CDR1 ENHRY, CDR2 SYGVKD. This CDR3 is 13 amino acids long. Germline trimming cut 6 bases from V and 7 bases from J; bases unmatched to any gene: 6. CDR3 residues: CAISSGQRNEQFF. The CDR3 nucleotides read TGTGCCATCAGCTCGGGACAGAGAAATGAGCAGTTCTTC.

This chain joins TRBV7-2 and TRBJ1-5, with TRBD1 as a possible D gene (6 bases). Germline CDR1 SGHTA, CDR2 FQGNSA. The length of the CDR3 is 16 residues. V was pared by 1 base and J by 5 bases, with 15 bases between. This chain's CDR3 is CASSLDGLTGDQPQHF. The CDR3 DNA reads as TGTGCCAGCAGCTTAGATGGGTTGACAGGCGATCAGCCCCAGCATTTT.

The rearrangement links TRBV7-3 to TRBJ2-1; TRBD2 matches at 11 bases. After removal of 1 base from V and 4 bases from J, the junction contained 3 bases not matched to a gene. Germline CDR1 reads SGHTA; CDR2 reads FQGTGA. The CDR3 consists of 16 residues. Here the CDR3 reads CASSLSSGGAYNEQFF. DNA of the CDR3: TGTGCCAGCAGCTTAAGTAGCGGGGGGGCTTACAATGAGCAGTTCTTC.

The chain employs TRBV4-3 and TRBJ2-6, with a weak D call TRBD1 (6 bases). Germline lookup yields CDR1 LGHNA and CDR2 YSLEER. The CDR3 length is 17 residues. Trimming shortened V by 4 bases and J by 0 bases, and 13 bases separated the two germline ends. The CDR3 bases are TGCGCCAGCAGCCCCAGGGGCGACAGCTCTGGGGCCAACGTCCTGACTTTC. It specifies CASSPRGDSSGANVLTF.

The rearrangement uses TRBV5-4 and TRBJ1-1; TRBD1 matches at 7 bases. Trimming took 0 bases from V and 3 from J; bases not matched to a gene: 5. Per germline, CDR1 SGHNT and CDR2 YYREEE (reference sequence). The CDR3 extends over 15 amino acids. DNA for the CDR3: TGTGCCAGCAGCTTGGCCGAAGGGGGCCACACTGAAGCTTTCTTT. Protein product: CASSLAEGGHTEAFF.

This chain links TRBV30 with TRBJ2-7, with TRBD1 matching over 7 bases. V dropped 1 base and J dropped 0; count of bases not matched to a gene: 0. Per germline, CDR1 GTSNPN and CDR2 SVGIG (reference sequence). The CDR3 is made up of 13 amino acids. CDR3 loop: CAWSAGGSYEQYF. CDR3 DNA: TGTGCCTGGAGTGCAGGGGGCTCCTACGAGCAGTACTTC.

This chain uses TRBV7-9 with TRBJ1-2; tentative D call: TRBD1 (6 bases). The germline V gene encodes CDR1 SEHNR and CDR2 FQNEAQ (reference sequence). Trimming left V 5 bases short and J 5 bases short, with 18 bases between. CDR3 length: 15 residues. The CDR3 loop reads CASSKGVTGEYGYTF. CDR3 bases: TGTGCCAGCAGCAAAGGGGTGACAGGCGAATATGGCTACACCTTC.

This clone has a single count. The chain has TRBV5-1 and TRBJ1-1, with TRBD1 matching over 8 bases. Germline V gene sequence: CDR1 SGHRS, CDR2 YFSETQ. This CDR3 spans 13 amino acids. The trim removed 4 bases at V and 4 bases at J, leaving 3 bases unmatched. CDR3: CASSATGGTEAFF. As DNA, the CDR3 is TGCGCCAGCAGCGCTACAGGGGGCACTGAAGCTTTCTTT.

Here the CDR3 reads CASSEGRSGGPETQYF. In DNA form, the CDR3 reads TGTGCCAGCAGTGAGGGACGTAGCGGGGGCCCGGAGACGCAGTATTTT. The chain has TRBV2 and TRBJ2-3; 9 bases fit TRBD2. Germline-derived CDR1 and CDR2 are SNHLY and FYNNEI. V shed 3 bases and J 9 bases; nucleotides not matched to a gene: 13. This CDR3 comprises 16 residues.

CDR3 amino acids: CAWSPGNYGYTF. The CDR3 nucleotides read TGTGCCTGGAGTCCGGGGAACTATGGCTACACCTTC. The chain carries TRBV30 and TRBJ1-2; D is uncertain. Germline V gives CDR1 GTSNPN, CDR2 SVGIG (reference sequence). This CDR3 has 12 residues. V lost 2 bases and J lost 2, with 6 bases in between.

V is TRBV6-5 and J is TRBJ1-4; D is perhaps TRBD1 (6 bases). V shed 6 bases and J shed 8 bases, with 16 bases lying between them. Germline V gene lookup returns CDR1 MNHEY and CDR2 SVGAGI. The CDR3 is 14 residues long. CDR3 bases: TGTGCCAGCAGGCCTGGACAGAGGAGAGAAAAACTGTTTTTT. Amino acids: CASRPGQRREKLFF.

The genes are TRBV10-3 and TRBJ1-3; 9 bases map to TRBD1. This CDR3 has 14 residues. Germline loops: CDR1 ENHRY, CDR2 SYGVKD. The V gene end was trimmed by 4 bases and the J gene end by 4 bases; junction bases not matched to a gene: 2. The CDR3 nucleotides read TGTGCCATCAGTGGGACAGGGGTCGGAAACACCATATATTTT. Its translation: CAISGTGVGNTIYF.

V is TRBV19 and J is TRBJ1-3; D unresolved. Germline values: CDR1 LNHDA, CDR2 SQIVND (reference sequence). The CDR3 covers 14 residues. V lost 6 bases and J 4 bases, leaving 13 bases between the germline ends. The CDR3 loop is CASSLDTSGNTIYF. The CDR3, as DNA: TGTGCCAGTAGCCTCGACACCTCGGGAAACACCATATATTTT.